The clone carrying this TCR beta chain was recorded many times. Its antigen is as yet unknown. This sample was taken from a study of T-cell reconstitution after alpha-beta-depleted transplantation in children. TCRbeta library preparation incorporated unique molecular identifiers. TCRdb recomputed calls from the PCR reads with MiXCR, one row per CDR3 protein. The table lists hundreds of thousands of distinct CDR3 sequences, around 15% of them singletons. Germline assignment: CDR1 SQVTM and CDR2 ANQGSEA. This CDR3 spans 15 amino acids. Trimming took 7 bases from V and 0 from J, leaving 16 bases between them. Regarding the study as a whole: Reportedly, alpha-beta T cells present about two months post-transplant originated from several hundred expanded clones of graft origin. T-cell counts and diversity were attributed mostly to newly produced T cells one year after transplant. High day-60 TCRbeta diversity in some patients came from surviving recipient T cells and thymic progenitors.

This sequence joins TRBV29-1 and TRBJ2-1; perhaps TRBD1 as D (6 bases). The sample here was PBMCs, mostly from graft donor cells, taken 360 days after TCRalphabeta/CD19-depleted stem cell transplant. The receptor's source is a male patient aged 10-17 years who had a stem cell transplant for acute lymphoblastic leukemia, so the T cells may come from the graft donor. The DNA of the CDR3 is TGCAGCGCCGACCACACAGGGAGCTCCTACAATGAGCAGTTCTTC. Translation: CSADHTGSSYNEQFF.